One and the same sample provided the 21 T cell receptor beta chains below, sequenced in a study of cytomegalovirus exposure and HLA in healthy donors. In the PCR, 60 Vbeta and 13 Jbeta primers were used. Assay used: immunoSEQ multiplex PCR; TCRdb lists only in-frame clones, some missing. The sample consists of some 130,000 clones, roughly 82% of them appearing once. Sequenced sample: PBMCs. These receptors all stem from a male donor in good health and CMV-seropositive.

The genes are TRBV29-1 and TRBJ2-4; D possibly corresponds to TRBD1 (6 bases). The V end lost 6 bases, the J end lost 1 base, and 10 bases lay between the germline ends. CDR1 is SQVTM, CDR2 ANQGSEA, per germline. The CDR3 totals 13 residues. This CDR3 is CSVRTGAKNIQYF. The CDR3, as DNA: TGCAGCGTCCGAACAGGGGCCAAAAACATTCAGTACTTC.

The CDR3 bases are TGTGCCAGCACCCCGGGACAGCTAAATGAAAAACTGTTTTTT. The encoded protein is CASTPGQLNEKLFF. The chain joins TRBV2 to TRBJ1-4, with 7 bases fitting TRBD1. Germline V gene lookup returns CDR1 SNHLY and CDR2 FYNNEI. The CDR3 totals 14 residues. The V and J ends lost 7 bases and 5 bases, in that order; junction bases with no gene match: 7.

This chain uses TRBV27 with TRBJ1-5, with D unresolved. Trimming removed 3 bases from V and 4 bases from J, with 13 bases in between. Germline CDR1 MNHEY, CDR2 SMNVEV (reference sequence). The CDR3 loop spans 15 amino acids. The CDR3 nucleotides read TGTGCCAGCAGTTTGTTCCGGGGAAGGAATCAGCCCCAGCATTTT. Residues: CASSLFRGRNQPQHF.

The chain combines TRBV6-5 with TRBJ1-1; possible D gene TRBD1, 6 bases. V lost 2 bases to trimming and J lost 0 bases, with 7 bases between them. CDR3 length: 14 residues. Germline assignment: CDR1 MNHEY and CDR2 SVGAGI. The CDR3 DNA reads TGTGCCAGCAGTTACCAGGGGATGAACACTGAAGCTTTCTTT. It yields the protein CASSYQGMNTEAFF.

V and J are TRBV25-1 and TRBJ1-2; tentative D call: TRBD1 (6 bases). Germline V gene sequence: CDR1 MGHDK, CDR2 SYGVNS. Trimming shortened V by 1 base and J by 8 bases, and 14 bases separated the two germline ends. There are 14 residues in the CDR3. The CDR3 sequence is CASSESGDGSGYTF. The CDR3, as DNA: TGTGCCAGCAGTGAATCAGGGGACGGGTCAGGCTACACCTTC.

The V and J genes are TRBV7-9 and TRBJ2-2, with TRBD2 matching 10 bases. CDR1 is SEHNR and CDR2 is FQNEAQ in the germline V gene (reference sequence). With V trimmed by 6 bases and J by 6 bases, 7 bases remained unmatched. The CDR3 spans 15 residues. The CDR3 loop is CASSLSGRGPGELFF. As DNA, the CDR3 is TGTGCCAGCAGTCTAAGCGGGAGGGGGCCCGGGGAGCTGTTTTTT. The complete variable domain, with remaining parts taken from reference TRBV7-9 and TRBJ2-2, reads DTGVSQNPRHKITKRGQNVTFRCDPISEHNRLYWYRQTLGQGPEFLTYFQNEAQLEKSRLLSDRFSAERPKGSFSTLEIQRTEQGDSAMYLCASSLSGRGPGELFFGEGSRLTVL.

V usage is TRBV2 and J usage is TRBJ2-7; D is undetermined. CDR3 length: 14 residues. V was cut by 2 bases and J by 5 bases, with 13 bases left in between. Germline-derived CDR1 and CDR2 are SNHLY and FYNNEI. The CDR3 coding sequence is TGTGCCAGCAGTGAACGTCCAGTATCCAACGAGCAGTACTTC. Translating gives CASSERPVSNEQYF.

The V gene is TRBV11-2, the J gene TRBJ1-2; 9 bases are a match to TRBD1. This CDR3 has 15 residues. From germline, CDR1 is SGHAT and CDR2 FQNNGV. After removal of 1 base from V and 6 bases from J, the junction contained 6 bases not matched to a gene. The chain's CDR3 is CASSLGDRVMNGYTF. The DNA for the CDR3 is TGTGCCAGCAGCTTAGGGGACAGGGTCATGAATGGCTACACCTTC.

V usage is TRBV28 and J usage is TRBJ2-5; TRBD1 agrees at 8 bases. The J call may be mistaken, given a closer DNA end match to TRBJ2-7. The germline CDR1 and CDR2 sequences are MDHEN and SYDVKM. This CDR3 is built from 13 residues. CDR3 loop: CASSSGQGHEQYF. In DNA form, the CDR3 reads TGTGCCAGCAGTTCCGGACAGGGCCACGAGCAGTACTTC.

The chain uses TRBV6-1 and TRBJ2-3; TRBD2 aligns across 14 bases. V trimming: 4 bases; J trimming: 4 bases; junction bases outside the gene matches: 7. Germline V gene data show CDR1 as MNHNS and CDR2 as SASEGT. CDR3 length: 17 amino acids. The chain's CDR3 is CASSGLAGGHGPDTQYF. CDR3 nucleotides: TGTGCCAGCAGTGGACTAGCGGGGGGGCATGGGCCAGATACGCAGTATTTT.

This clone has more than one count but fewer than ten. The V call is TRBV6-5, the J call TRBJ2-7, with D possibly matching TRBD1 (5 bases). The germline V and J ends were trimmed by 0 bases and 5 bases, with 11 bases remaining between them. There are 14 residues in the CDR3. Looked up from germline, CDR1 is MNHEY and CDR2 is SVGAGI. In DNA form, the CDR3 reads TGTGCCAGCAGTTACTCTGTCCAGGGCGACGAGCAGTACTTC. Its protein product is CASSYSVQGDEQYF.

The chain employs TRBV2 and TRBJ2-4, with 7 nucleotides matching TRBD2. Germline trimming cut 5 bases from V and 6 bases from J; bases unmatched to any gene: 7. This CDR3 has 14 residues. Germline V lookup: CDR1 SNHLY, CDR2 FYNNEI. The CDR3 sequence is CASSLGLVANIQYF. In nucleotides, the CDR3 is TGTGCCAGCAGTTTAGGACTAGTTGCAAACATTCAGTACTTC.

V and J are TRBV4-2 and TRBJ1-5; weak D call: TRBD1 (6 bases). From germline, CDR1 is LGHNA and CDR2 YNFKEQ. V dropped 0 bases and J dropped 5 bases, with 11 bases sitting between them. The CDR3 runs to 15 residues. The CDR3 nucleotides read TGTGCCAGCAGCCAAGATTCACAGGGCCATCAGCCCCAGCATTTT. Protein product: CASSQDSQGHQPQHF.

The chain employs TRBV5-8 and TRBJ1-1; no clear D. Germline loops: CDR1 SGHTS, CDR2 YDEGEE. The CDR3 sequence is 13 residues long. V was trimmed by 3 bases and J by 5 bases, leaving 11 bases between them. This chain's CDR3 is CASSSTQATEAFF. In DNA form, the CDR3 reads TGTGCCAGCAGCTCCACCCAGGCAACTGAAGCTTTCTTT.

This rearrangement joins TRBV2 to TRBJ2-1; 11 bases match TRBD2. J was trimmed by 5 bases and V by 9 bases; bases with no gene match: 15. Germline V gene data show CDR1 as SNHLY and CDR2 as FYNNEI. The CDR3 extends over 17 amino acids. Here the CDR3 reads CASPEGPSGRSHNEQFF. The CDR3 DNA reads TGTGCCAGTCCCGAAGGGCCTAGCGGGAGGTCACACAATGAGCAGTTCTTC.

CDR3 sequence: CASRSGGSYNEQFF. CDR3 sequence (DNA): TGTGCCAGTAGGAGCGGGGGATCCTACAATGAGCAGTTCTTC. The rearrangement joins TRBV19 to TRBJ2-1; 8 nucleotides agree with TRBD2. From germline, CDR1 is LNHDA and CDR2 SQIVND (reference sequence). The length of the CDR3 is 14 residues. J lost 1 base, V lost 6 bases, and 2 bases had no gene match.

This clone turned up a few times. The chain couples TRBV5-1 to TRBJ2-3; TRBD2 might be the D (6 bases). The V and J ends lost 1 base and 1 base respectively, with 10 bases between them. There are 15 residues in the CDR3. CDR1 is SGHRS and CDR2 is YFSETQ in the germline V gene. As DNA, the CDR3 is TGCGCCAGCAGCTTGACGGGGGAGGGCACAGATACGCAGTATTTT. The encoded protein is CASSLTGEGTDTQYF.

The chain joins TRBV28 to TRBJ2-4, with 9 bases matching TRBD1. Germline loops: CDR1 MDHEN, CDR2 SYDVKM. Trimming cost V 6 bases and J 7 bases; bases outside gene matches: 4. This CDR3 is built from 13 residues. CDR3 DNA: TGTGCCAGCAGCCTAACAGGGGGCAACATTCAGTACTTC. Amino acid sequence: CASSLTGGNIQYF. The complete variable domain, with remaining parts taken from reference TRBV28 and TRBJ2-4, reads DVKVTQSSRYLVKRTGEKVFLECVQDMDHENMFWYRQDPGLGLRLIYFSYDVKMKEKGDIPEGYSVSREKKERFSLILESASTNQTSMYLCASSLTGGNIQYFGAGTRLSVL.

The genes are TRBV6-1 and TRBJ1-6, with 8 bases matching TRBD1. The CDR3 is 13 residues long. Germline V lookup: CDR1 MNHNS, CDR2 SASEGT. J lost 7 bases, V lost 8 bases, and 4 bases had no gene match. In DNA, the CDR3 is TGTGCCAGCCGGACAGGGTTCAATTCACCCCTCCACTTT. This sequence encodes CASRTGFNSPLHF.

The rearrangement uses TRBV7-8 and TRBJ2-7; 7 bases line up with TRBD1. CDR1 is SGHVS and CDR2 is FQNEAQ in the germline V gene. The CDR3 sequence is 13 residues long. The junction had 6 bases not matched to a gene; V was cut back by 4 bases and J by 6 bases. CDR3 region: CASSSLRDSEQYF. CDR3 bases: TGTGCCAGCAGCTCCCTCCGGGACAGCGAGCAGTACTTC.

This clone was picked up one time. The chain couples TRBV6-5 to TRBJ2-7; 7 bases align to TRBD2. Germline V lookup: CDR1 MNHEY, CDR2 SVGAGI. V gave up 6 bases and J gave up 4 bases; unmatched junction bases: 9. The CDR3 loop spans 14 amino acids. The CDR3 sequence: CASSLIGAGYEQYF. The CDR3 nucleotides read TGTGCCAGCAGCCTCATAGGAGCGGGATACGAGCAGTACTTC.